Following are 8 T cell receptor beta chains from one sample sequenced in a study of shared clonotypes between healthy human individuals. Repertoires were generated with immunoSEQ multiplex PCR, while TCRdb's copy carries only in-frame clones and drops some. The sample has 2 million to 3 million clones; more than 85% are singletons. Input material: naive CD4+ T cells from PBMCs. As for subset: CD45RA+ positively selected. These receptors were collected from a man younger than 30 in good health. Some clones in this sample may be carry-over from other donors' samples.

This clone appeared once. The chain combines TRBV19 with TRBJ2-1; 8 positions match TRBD1. Germline V gene data show CDR1 as LNHDA and CDR2 as SQIVND (reference sequence). CDR3 length equals 13 residues. Trimming took 3 bases from V and 9 from J; bases not matched to a gene: 4. CDR3 DNA: TGTGCCAGTAGTATCGCACAGGGGGGTGAGCAGTTCTTC. Protein product: CASSIAQGGEQFF.

V and J are TRBV11-3 and TRBJ2-2, with D maybe TRBD2 (6 bases). V dropped 0 bases and J dropped 4 bases, with 12 bases sitting between them. Germline assignment: CDR1 SGHNT and CDR2 YENEEA. The CDR3 length is 16 residues. The CDR3 protein is CASSLDSCGITGELFF. Here the CDR3 DNA reads TGTGCCAGCAGCTTAGATTCTTGCGGGATCACCGGGGAGCTGTTTTTT.

This clone turned up a few times. The chain joins TRBV2 to TRBJ1-5; D call uncertain. Looked up from germline, CDR1 is SNHLY and CDR2 is FYNNEI. V was cut by 7 bases and J by 5 bases, with 9 bases left in between. The CDR3 is 12 residues long. CDR3 coding DNA: TGTGCCAGCAACCCGCCTTATCAGCCCCAGCATTTT. Amino acid sequence: CASNPPYQPQHF.

The chain links TRBV29-1 to TRBJ1-1; 10 nucleotides match TRBD1. V lost 4 bases and J lost 4; bases outside the gene matches: 6. In germline, CDR1 is SQVTM, CDR2 ANQGSEA. This CDR3 is built from 14 residues. In nucleotides, the CDR3 is TGCAGCGTTGCCTTACGACAGGGGGCCACTGAAGCTTTCTTT. It translates to CSVALRQGATEAFF.

This chain uses TRBV27 with TRBJ1-1, with a tentative D call TRBD1 (5 bases). Germline values: CDR1 MNHEY, CDR2 SMNVEV (reference sequence). The CDR3 runs 14 residues. Trimming stripped 2 bases from V and 4 bases from J, with 11 bases between. CDR3 in amino acids: CASSLNEGFTEAFF. CDR3 DNA sequence: TGTGCCAGCAGTTTAAATGAGGGGTTCACTGAAGCTTTCTTT.

This chain links TRBV2 with TRBJ1-5, with a weak D call TRBD1 (5 bases). This CDR3 has 14 residues. Germline V gene data show CDR1 as SNHLY and CDR2 as FYNNEI. Trimming cost V 5 bases and J 6 bases, with 14 bases left between them. In nucleotides, the CDR3 is TGTGCCAGCAGTCCGAGGGGTCTCGGTCAGCCCCAGCATTTT. Encoded protein: CASSPRGLGQPQHF.

Here the CDR3 DNA reads TGCAGTGCCGGGACTAGGAGGTACAATGAGCAGTTCTTC. It codes for CSAGTRRYNEQFF. This chain connects TRBV29-1 to TRBJ2-1; TRBD2 agrees at 8 bases. The CDR3 length is 13 residues. Germline V gene data show CDR1 as SQVTM and CDR2 as ANQGSEA.

Notes on this clone: The sample carries other DNA sequences with the same CDR3. The chain combines TRBV19 with TRBJ2-7, with D unresolved. CDR1 and CDR2 from the germline V gene are LNHDA and SQIVND (reference sequence). V lost 3 bases to trimming and J lost 0 bases, with 6 bases between them. The CDR3 contains 13 residues. CDR3 in DNA: TGTGCCAGTAGTATCCAGGCCTCCTACGAGCAGTACTTC. Translation: CASSIQASYEQYF.